This paragraph reports one TCR beta chain. What it binds is not known. The V gene end was trimmed by 8 bases and the J gene end by 8 bases; junction bases not matched to a gene: 7. CDR1 SNHLY and CDR2 FYNNEI come from the germline V gene. The CDR3 extends over 13 amino acids. This sample was taken from a study of OX40 agonist ivuxolimab in advanced cancers. Study in general: At around 83% male, the cohort had a mean age of about 60 years, ranging from roughly 20 to 80. Therapy given before enrollment (anti-PD-1, anti-PD-L1 or anti-CTLA-4) was allowed, and approximately 40% had some. Overall study findings and caveats: The investigators did not determine what antigen specificity the expanded peripheral T cells had.

Sequenced by immunoSEQ multiplex PCR; TCRdb stores in-frame clones only, minus some. The data show 70,000 to 75,000 clones, with roughly 82% seen just once and more than 4.5% held by the top ten. This chain links TRBV2 with TRBJ1-4; the match to TRBD1 covers 8 bases. The receptor was isolated from an adult with an advanced solid tumor such as melanoma, head and neck, liver or kidney cancer. Sequencing used CD4+ or CD8+ T cells sorted from blood, obtained in a trial of the OX40 agonist ivuxolimab. CDR3 coding DNA: TGTGCCAGCGGGGGGACAGGAGGAGAAAAACTGTTTTTT. It encodes CASGGTGGEKLFF.